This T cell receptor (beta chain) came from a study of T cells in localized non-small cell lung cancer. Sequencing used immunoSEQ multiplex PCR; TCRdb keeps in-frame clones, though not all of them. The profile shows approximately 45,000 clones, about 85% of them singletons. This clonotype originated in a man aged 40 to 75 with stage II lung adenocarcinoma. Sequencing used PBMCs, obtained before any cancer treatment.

In DNA, the CDR3 is TGTGCCAGCAGTGAACGAGGGGATAGCTCCTACAATGAGCAGTTCTTC. Its translation is CASSERGDSSYNEQFF. The chain joins TRBV25-1 to TRBJ2-1, with D tentatively TRBD1 or TRBD2 (5 bases each). V was trimmed by 2 bases and J by 0 bases, leaving 11 bases between them. Germline CDR1 is MGHDK and CDR2 is SYGVNS. The CDR3 has 16 amino acids.